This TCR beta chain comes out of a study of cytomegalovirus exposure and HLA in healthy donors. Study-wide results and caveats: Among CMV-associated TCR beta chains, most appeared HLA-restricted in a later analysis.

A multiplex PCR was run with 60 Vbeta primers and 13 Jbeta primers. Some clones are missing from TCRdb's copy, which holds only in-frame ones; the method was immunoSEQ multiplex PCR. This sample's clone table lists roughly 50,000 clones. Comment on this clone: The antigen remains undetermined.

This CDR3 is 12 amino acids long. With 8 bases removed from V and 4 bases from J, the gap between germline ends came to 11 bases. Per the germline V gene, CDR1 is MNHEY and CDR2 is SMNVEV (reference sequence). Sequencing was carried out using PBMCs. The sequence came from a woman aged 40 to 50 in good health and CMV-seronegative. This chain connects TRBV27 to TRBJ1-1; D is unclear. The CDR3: CASGHFSTEAFF. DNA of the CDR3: TGTGCCAGCGGCCATTTCAGCACTGAAGCTTTCTTT.